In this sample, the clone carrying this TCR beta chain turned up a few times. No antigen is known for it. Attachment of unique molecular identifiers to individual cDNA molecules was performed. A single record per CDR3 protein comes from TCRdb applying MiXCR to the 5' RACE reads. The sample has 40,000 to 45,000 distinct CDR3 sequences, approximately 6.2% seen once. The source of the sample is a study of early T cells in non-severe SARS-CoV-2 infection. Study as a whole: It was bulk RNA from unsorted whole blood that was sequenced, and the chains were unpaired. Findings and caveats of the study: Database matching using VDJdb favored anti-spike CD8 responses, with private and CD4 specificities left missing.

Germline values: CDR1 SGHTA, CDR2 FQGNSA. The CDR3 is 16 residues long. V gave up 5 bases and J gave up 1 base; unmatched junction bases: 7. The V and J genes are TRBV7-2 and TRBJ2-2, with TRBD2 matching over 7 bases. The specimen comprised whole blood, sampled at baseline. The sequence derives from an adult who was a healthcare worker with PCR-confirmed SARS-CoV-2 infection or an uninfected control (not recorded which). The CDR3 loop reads CASSAAAGLNTGELFF. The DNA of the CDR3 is TGTGCCAGCAGCGCCGCAGCGGGATTGAACACCGGGGAGCTGTTTTTT.